The 26 T cell receptor beta chains below were found in one sample sequenced in a study of CD8 T cells in ankylosing spondylitis. TCRdb ran MiXCR on the 5' RACE reads and lists one entry per CDR3 protein. Of 300,000 to 400,000 distinct CDR3 sequences in the sample, more than 20% are singletons; the top ten hold under 15%. The sample comprised blood, either unsorted or a sorted T cell fraction (not recorded which). Receptor source: a male donor with ankylosing spondylitis or in good health (not recorded which).

This clonotype turned up a few times. The chain carries TRBV20-1 and TRBJ2-1, with 10 nucleotides matching TRBD2. This CDR3 has 16 residues. V lost 4 bases to trimming and J lost 2 bases; unmatched junction nucleotides: 8. In germline, CDR1 is DFQATT, CDR2 SNEGSKA (reference sequence). The CDR3 DNA follows: TGCAGTGCTACGGGACTAGCGACCTTAACCTACAATGAGCAGTTCTTC. Residues: CSATGLATLTYNEQFF.

The genes are TRBV2 and TRBJ2-1; D is undetermined. Per the germline V gene, CDR1 is SNHLY and CDR2 is FYNNEI. V gave up 6 bases and J gave up 8 bases, with 14 bases separating them. The CDR3 sequence is 13 residues long. CDR3 bases: TGTGCCAGCAGCAATCTTGCTGAGGATGAGCAGTTCTTC. Translated, it gives CASSNLAEDEQFF. The full variable domain, with the rest looked up from reference TRBV2 and TRBJ2-1, is EPEVTQTPSHQVTQMGQEVILRCVPISNHLYFYWYRQILGQKVEFLVSFYNNEISEKSEIFDDQFSVERPDGSNFTLKIRSTKLEDSAMYFCASSNLAEDEQFFGPGTRLTVL.

This clonotype was counted ten times or more. The chain employs TRBV29-1 and TRBJ2-2; perhaps TRBD1 as D (5 bases). Trimming shortened V by 6 bases and J by 7 bases, and 18 bases separated the two germline ends. Germline-derived CDR1 and CDR2 are SQVTM and ANQGSEA. The CDR3 totals 14 residues. The CDR3 coding sequence is TGCAGCGTGGCCGGGTCAGGGTTGAGCGGGGAGCTGTTTTTT. As protein: CSVAGSGLSGELFF.

This clonotype was counted between two and nine times. J is TRBJ2-4 and V is TRBV12-3 or TRBV12-4, with D possibly being TRBD1 (6 bases). The CDR3 covers 15 residues. Trimming cost V 5 bases and J 8 bases, with 19 bases left between them. CDR3 sequence (DNA): TGTGCCAGCAGTACCTATGACAGGCGCAAGGACATTCAGTACTTC. Protein: CASSTYDRRKDIQYF.

This clonotype was detected a few times. The J gene is TRBJ1-1, the V gene TRBV10-2; TRBD1 aligns across 9 bases. The ends lost 4 bases at V and 7 bases at J; junction bases unmatched: 10. This CDR3 spans 15 amino acids. From germline, CDR1 is WSHSY and CDR2 SAAADI. The CDR3 bases are TGCGCCAGCAGTGCACTAACAGGGGGCATTAGTGAAGCTTTCTTT. Translating it yields CASSALTGGISEAFF.

The CDR3 DNA reads TGTGCCAGCGGGTCGACCTGGGACAATGAGCAGTTCTTC. Encoded protein: CASGSTWDNEQFF. The V gene is TRBV3-1, the J gene TRBJ2-1; D is undetermined. Germline V gives CDR1 LGHDT, CDR2 YNNKEL (reference sequence). The CDR3 is made up of 13 amino acids. V lost 8 bases, J lost 5 bases, and 13 bases lay in between.

The chain is built from TRBV12-3 or TRBV12-4 and TRBJ2-1, with 11 nucleotides matching TRBD2. The ends lost 8 bases at V and 8 bases at J; junction bases unmatched: 5. The CDR3 sequence is 13 residues long. In DNA, the CDR3 is TGTGCCAGCGTAGCGGGGGGGCTCGATGAGCAGTTCTTC. Amino acid sequence: CASVAGGLDEQFF.

The chain uses TRBV20-1 and TRBJ2-3, with D unclear. The V end lost 2 bases, the J end lost 3 bases, and 15 bases lay between the germline ends. The CDR3 runs to 15 residues. Germline loops: CDR1 DFQATT, CDR2 SNEGSKA (reference sequence). CDR3 nucleotides: TGCAGTGCTAGACGCTCCTGGGGTGAGACAGATACGCAGTATTTT. Protein: CSARRSWGETDTQYF.

The genes are TRBV28 and TRBJ2-3, with TRBD2 identical over 9 bases. Germline V gene data show CDR1 as MDHEN and CDR2 as SYDVKM. Trimming cost V 5 bases and J 7 bases; bases outside gene matches: 10. The CDR3 consists of 15 residues. In DNA, the CDR3 is TGTGCCAGCAGTCCCCCCGGCGGGGGGGCGCATACGCAGTATTTT. It yields the protein CASSPPGGGAHTQYF.

The V gene is TRBV29-1, the J gene TRBJ2-7; possibly TRBD1 or TRBD2 for D (5 bases each). V lost 6 bases to trimming and J lost 2 bases, with 14 bases between them. The CDR3 sequence is 13 residues long. Germline V gene sequence: CDR1 SQVTM, CDR2 ANQGSEA. DNA for the CDR3: TGCAGCGTAACCTTCAGGGAGACCTACGAGCAGTACTTC. Translated: CSVTFRETYEQYF.

This clonotype has just a few counts. The CDR3 sequence: CSAREEGISYNEQFF. The CDR3 coding sequence is TGCAGTGCTAGAGAAGAGGGGATATCCTACAATGAGCAGTTCTTC. The chain has TRBV20-1 and TRBJ2-1; D assignment may be TRBD1 or TRBD2 (5 bases each). CDR3 size: 15 residues. With 0 bases removed from V and 1 base from J, the gap between germline ends came to 10 bases. The germline gives CDR1 DFQATT, CDR2 SNEGSKA (reference sequence).

This clonotype was seen a handful of times. This chain joins TRBV18 and TRBJ2-1; D is undetermined. CDR1 and CDR2 from the germline V gene are KGHSH and LQKENI. The CDR3 has 13 amino acids. V dropped 3 bases and J dropped 4 bases, with 7 bases sitting between them. The CDR3 DNA reads TGTGCCAGCTCACCGCCGGAATACAATGAGCAGTTCTTC. This encodes CASSPPEYNEQFF.

The genes are TRBV20-1 and TRBJ2-1; D is unresolved. Germline assignment: CDR1 DFQATT and CDR2 SNEGSKA (reference sequence). V lost 0 bases and J 2 bases, leaving 14 bases between the germline ends. The CDR3 is made up of 16 amino acids. The CDR3 loop is CSARDDFEVAYNEQFF. The CDR3 DNA reads TGCAGTGCTAGAGATGATTTCGAGGTCGCCTACAATGAGCAGTTCTTC.

This chain joins TRBV29-1 and TRBJ2-1; no reliable D call. The length of the CDR3 is 13 residues. Trimming cost V 7 bases and J 0 bases, with 10 bases left between them. Germline CDR1 is SQVTM and CDR2 is ANQGSEA. The CDR3 region has the DNA TGCAGCGCCCTGGCATACTCCTACAATGAGCAGTTCTTC. This translates into CSALAYSYNEQFF.

This clonotype turned up a few times. V usage is TRBV5-4 and J usage is TRBJ2-1, with D possibly being TRBD2 (6 bases). CDR1 is SGHNT, CDR2 YYREEE, per germline (reference sequence). CDR3 length equals 14 residues. The V end was cut by 1 base, the J end by 7 bases, with 12 bases between. This CDR3 is CASSLYGRGNEQFF. As DNA, the CDR3 is TGTGCCAGCAGCTTGTACGGTCGGGGGAATGAGCAGTTCTTC. Supplemented by reference TRBV5-4 and TRBJ2-1, the full variable domain reads ETGVTQSPTHLIKTRGQQVTLRCSSQSGHNTVSWYQQALGQGPQFIFQYYREEENGRGNFPPRFSGLQFPNYSSELNVNALELDDSALYLCASSLYGRGNEQFFGPGTRLTVL.

The chain has TRBV12-3 or TRBV12-4 and TRBJ2-1; the D is unclear. The CDR3 contains 12 residues. The germline V and J ends were trimmed by 3 bases and 8 bases, with 8 bases remaining between them. In DNA form, the CDR3 reads TGTGCCAGCAGTTTTCTGGGCTATGAGCAGTTCTTC. Protein sequence: CASSFLGYEQFF.

The chain's CDR3 is CASSFSPGANTGELFF. For the CDR3, the DNA is TGTGCCAGCAGCTTCTCCCCAGGAGCGAACACCGGGGAGCTGTTTTTT. This chain links TRBV11-2 with TRBJ2-2, with D hard to call. This CDR3 contains 16 residues. CDR1 and CDR2 from the germline V gene are SGHAT and FQNNGV. V was shortened by 3 bases and J by 0 bases, with 11 bases between the two germline ends. The variable domain in full, with the rest retrieved from reference TRBV11-2 and TRBJ2-2, is EAGVAQSPRYKIIEKRQSVAFWCNPISGHATLYWYQQILGQGPKLLIQFQNNGVVDDSQLPKDRFSAERLKGVDSTLKIQPAKLEDSAVYLCASSFSPGANTGELFFGEGSRLTVL.

The gene calls are TRBV2 and TRBJ2-3; TRBD2 matches at 10 bases. With 7 bases clipped from V and 0 bases from J, the junction kept 7 bases outside the gene matches. CDR3 length: 16 residues. The germline V gene has CDR1 SNHLY and CDR2 FYNNEI. In DNA form, the CDR3 reads TGTGCCAGCACTGGACTAGCGGATTCTAGCACAGATACGCAGTATTTT. This codes for CASTGLADSSTDTQYF.

This clonotype appeared a few times. The CDR3 is CASSRDRLDGELFF. For the CDR3, the DNA is TGTGCCAGCAGCCGAGATCGGTTGGACGGGGAGCTGTTTTTT. J is TRBJ2-2 and V is TRBV7-9, with D unclear. Germline CDR1 is SEHNR and CDR2 is FQNEAQ (reference sequence). Trimming shortened V by 5 bases and J by 7 bases, and 14 bases separated the two germline ends. This CDR3 is built from 14 residues.

This clonotype was seen a few times. CDR3 DNA sequence: TGTGCCAGCAGTTTTGGGATCGGCGGGGAGCTGTTTTTT. This codes for CASSFGIGGELFF. The gene calls are TRBV12-3 or TRBV12-4 and TRBJ2-2; no clear D. V lost 3 bases to trimming and J lost 7 bases, with 9 bases between them. The length of the CDR3 is 13 residues.

This clonotype was found a few times. CDR3 in amino acids: CASNLYGSEETQYF. The CDR3 nucleotides read TGTGCCAGCAACCTCTACGGGTCGGAAGAGACCCAGTACTTC. V gene TRBV12-3 or TRBV12-4 combines with J gene TRBJ2-5; no reliable D call. The CDR3 loop spans 14 amino acids. V was shortened by 7 bases and J by 3 bases, with 15 bases between the two germline ends.

The V call is TRBV6-1, the J call TRBJ2-7, with 8 bases fitting TRBD2. The CDR3 totals 10 residues. V lost 11 bases, J lost 9 bases, and 6 bases stayed unmatched. Germline values: CDR1 MNHNS, CDR2 SASEGT. CDR3 coding DNA: TGTGCCGCCCGCGGGGGGTTGCAGTACTTC. Translating gives CAARGGLQYF.

This clonotype came up a few times. This chain links TRBV28 with TRBJ1-1; TRBD1 agrees at 7 bases. Germline V gene data show CDR1 as MDHEN and CDR2 as SYDVKM. CDR3 length: 15 amino acids. The junction had 4 bases not matched to a gene; V was cut back by 3 bases and J by 0 bases. CDR3 DNA sequence: TGTGCCAGCAGTTTGGGGGACAGACTGAACACTGAAGCTTTCTTT. Translation: CASSLGDRLNTEAFF.

In its sample, this clonotype was seen a few times. CDR3 amino acids: CASSLMSRGETQYF. The CDR3 nucleotides read TGTGCCAGCAGCTTAATGAGCCGGGGAGAGACCCAGTACTTC. This sequence joins TRBV7-2 and TRBJ2-5; D might be TRBD2 (5 bases). Trimming removed 2 bases from V and 4 bases from J, with 11 bases in between. The CDR3 is 14 residues long. The V gene's germline CDR1 is SGHTA and CDR2 FQGNSA. The full variable domain, with the rest looked up from reference TRBV7-2 and TRBJ2-5, is GAGVSQSPSNKVTEKGKDVELRCDPISGHTALYWYRQSLGQGLEFLIYFQGNSAPDKSGLPSDRFSAERTGGSVSTLTIQRTQQEDSAVYLCASSLMSRGETQYFGPGTRLLVL.

The chain carries TRBV12-3 or TRBV12-4 and TRBJ2-3, with D unclear. The CDR3 is made up of 15 amino acids. The ends were cut back, 3 bases at V and 4 bases at J, with 14 bases in the middle. The CDR3 DNA reads TGTGCCAGCAGTTTTCAGGTTGGTTGGGCAGATACGCAGTATTTT. As protein: CASSFQVGWADTQYF.

This rearrangement joins TRBV25-1 to TRBJ2-3, with D possibly matching TRBD2 (5 bases). Germline CDR1 is MGHDK and CDR2 is SYGVNS. Trimming left V 2 bases short and J 0 bases short, with 12 bases between. The CDR3 is 16 amino acids. CDR3 nucleotide sequence: TGTGCCAGCAGTGAAGGTTTCAGACTAAGCACAGATACGCAGTATTTT. Encoded protein: CASSEGFRLSTDTQYF.